Following are 5 T cell receptor beta chains from one sample sequenced in a study of T cells in localized non-small cell lung cancer. The data were produced by immunoSEQ multiplex PCR, yet TCRdb's version contains in-frame clones alone and is incomplete. The sample lists about 130,000 clones, roughly 90% seen once, with about 1.5% in the top ten. This specimen was peripheral blood, taken before any cancer treatment. The receptors stem from a female donor of 60 years or more with stage I lung adenocarcinoma.

The genes are TRBV5-5 and TRBJ2-1, with 11 bases identical to TRBD2. The V gene end was trimmed by 0 bases and the J gene end by 9 bases; junction bases not matched to a gene: 5. The CDR3 length is 15 residues. Germline values: CDR1 SGHKS, CDR2 YYEKEE (reference sequence). The CDR3 DNA sequence: TGTGCCAGCAGCTTGGTACTAGCGGGAGCGGGTGAGCAGTTCTTC. Its protein is CASSLVLAGAGEQFF.

This rearrangement joins TRBV5-1 to TRBJ2-2, with TRBD2 matching over 10 bases. The CDR3 loop spans 16 amino acids. CDR1 SGHRS and CDR2 YFSETQ come from the germline V gene. J was trimmed by 0 bases and V by 3 bases; bases with no gene match: 2. The DNA of the CDR3 is TGCGCCAGCAGCTCAGGACTAGCGGCGAACACCGGGGAGCTGTTTTTT. Amino acid sequence: CASSSGLAANTGELFF.

The genes are TRBV9 and TRBJ2-1; D ambiguous. Looked up from germline, CDR1 is SGDLS and CDR2 is YYNGEE. The CDR3 loop spans 14 amino acids. Trimming pared 6 bases from V and 1 base from J, leaving 11 bases between. The CDR3 loop reads CASISSRSYNEQFF. The CDR3 DNA sequence: TGTGCCAGCATTAGTTCTAGGTCCTACAATGAGCAGTTCTTC.

The chain recombines TRBV7-2 with TRBJ2-1; D remains ambiguous. Trimming left V 1 base short and J 7 bases short, with 11 bases between. The germline CDR1 and CDR2 sequences are SGHTA and FQGNSA. The CDR3 has 14 amino acids. The CDR3 protein is CASSLDMVGNEQFF. Written as DNA, the CDR3 is TGTGCCAGCAGCTTAGATATGGTTGGAAATGAGCAGTTCTTC.

The chain couples TRBV5-1 to TRBJ1-2, with D unclear. V lost 4 bases and J lost 4, with 11 bases in between. This CDR3 is built from 13 residues. Per the germline V gene, CDR1 is SGHRS and CDR2 is YFSETQ. The CDR3 here is CASSVNDLYGYTF. DNA of the CDR3: TGCGCCAGCAGCGTTAATGACCTCTATGGCTACACCTTC.